This TCR beta chain emerged from a study of T cell clonality in common variable immunodeficiency. General study findings and limits: Shared TCRbeta clones were fewer between CVID subjects than controls. Compared with healthy controls, CVID subjects showed increased TCRbeta clonality, mostly in about a third.

Most patients and controls had Caucasian heritage. The germline V gene has CDR1 SNHLY and CDR2 FYNNEI. The CDR3 runs to 12 residues. V lost 0 bases and J 11 bases, leaving 5 bases between the germline ends. Assay: immunoSEQ multiplex PCR; the TCRdb copy retains only in-frame clones and omits some. Singletons are absent from the sample, which has under 40,000 clones. This clone was observed many times. Antigen: not known. The read finishes 3 residues shy of the CDR3 end, and the germline J gene is used to complete it. The sequence came from a person between 18 and 75 years old in good health. The sample taken for sequencing was peripheral blood mononuclear cells. The chain is built from TRBV2 and TRBJ1-6; D is ambiguous. The CDR3 region is CASSEARPPLHF. The CDR3 bases that were read are TGTGCCAGCAGTGAAGCGCGGCCACCC. Filled out from reference TRBV2 and TRBJ1-6, the complete variable domain reads EPEVTQTPSHQVTQMGQEVILRCVPISNHLYFYWYRQILGQKVEFLVSFYNNEISEKSEIFDDQFSVERPDGSNFTLKIRSTKLEDSAMYFCASSEARPPLHFGNGTRLTVT.